The 22 T cell receptor beta chains presented below share a single source sample, sequenced in a study of blood T cell repertoires in COVID-19. Profiling relied on immunoSEQ multiplex PCR, and the TCRdb table lists in-frame clones only, not all of them. This table has approximately 280,000 clones, around 80% appearing once. Sequencing was performed on PBMCs or T cells enriched from blood (not recorded which). These TCRs come from a man aged 35 to 55 who had been exposed to COVID-19.

The V and J genes are TRBV29-1 and TRBJ2-7; D unclear. This CDR3 is 12 amino acids long. Germline V gene lookup returns CDR1 SQVTM and CDR2 ANQGSEA. Trimming removed 5 bases at V and 4 bases at J, with 12 bases between. In DNA form, the CDR3 reads TGCAGCGTTCGGGTATCAGCGTACGAGCAGTACTTC. Translated, it gives CSVRVSAYEQYF.

Written as DNA, the CDR3 is TGTGCCAGCAGCATAGGACGGGGTGGAAGCACCGGGGAGCTGTTTTTT. Translating gives CASSIGRGGSTGELFF. The V and J genes are TRBV5-4 and TRBJ2-2; D is possibly TRBD2 (5 bases). Between the trimmed V and J ends, which lost 4 bases and 4 bases, there was a span of 17 bases. This CDR3 comprises 16 residues. Per germline, CDR1 SGHNT and CDR2 YYREEE (reference sequence).

The V gene is TRBV3-1 (or the pseudogene TRBV3-2), the J gene TRBJ2-5; D is perhaps TRBD1 (5 bases). The CDR3 extends over 16 amino acids. Per germline, CDR1 LGHDT and CDR2 YNNKEL (reference sequence). V lost 1 base and J lost 5, with 17 bases in between. The DNA of the CDR3 is TGTGCCAGCAGCCAAGGGCAGGGCAGGCTTTTTGAGACCCAGTACTTC. Translation: CASSQGQGRLFETQYF.

The rearrangement links TRBV18 to TRBJ2-7; the D gene is possibly TRBD2 (6 bases). Germline CDR1 reads KGHSH; CDR2 reads LQKENI. The CDR3 is made up of 20 amino acids. V lost 4 bases, J lost 5 bases, and 33 bases lay in between. CDR3 nucleotide sequence: TGTGCCAGCTCACTACCCCTCCGGCGGGGTTTATTGGTGGGATTGGACGAGCAGTACTTC. Encoded protein: CASSLPLRRGLLVGLDEQYF.

The chain is built from TRBV4-1 and TRBJ1-2; D is perhaps TRBD1 (5 bases). Germline-derived CDR1 and CDR2 are MGHRA and YSYEKL. V was cut by 1 base and J by 5 bases, with 5 bases left in between. The CDR3 contains 12 residues. The CDR3 nucleotides read TGCGCCAGCAGCCAAGCAGGGTATGGCTACACCTTC. Translated: CASSQAGYGYTF.

The chain is built from TRBV11-1 and TRBJ1-4, with 9 bases that match TRBD1. From germline, CDR1 is SGHAT and CDR2 FQDESV (reference sequence). J lost 1 base, V lost 5 bases, and 5 bases had no gene match. CDR3 length equals 16 residues. The CDR3 bases are TGTGCCAGCAGCGACCCGACAGGGGGAACTAATGAAAAACTGTTTTTT. Translating gives CASSDPTGGTNEKLFF.

The chain is built from TRBV7-3 and TRBJ2-1; TRBD1 agrees at 7 bases. Germline V gives CDR1 SGHTA, CDR2 FQGTGA. The CDR3 length is 15 residues. Trimming at V came to 5 bases and at J to 0 bases, leaving 4 bases not matched to a gene. CDR3 region: CASSQGDSSYNEQFF. The CDR3 DNA sequence: TGTGCCAGCAGCCAAGGGGACAGCTCCTACAATGAGCAGTTCTTC.

The chain is built from TRBV12-3 or TRBV12-4 and TRBJ2-2; D gene unclear. Deletions cut 10 bases from V and 1 base from J, with 10 bases between. CDR3 size: 13 residues. In DNA form, the CDR3 reads TGTGCCACACGAGGATTGAACACCGGGGAGCTGTTTTTT. It is translated as CATRGLNTGELFF.

J is TRBJ2-1 and V is TRBV5-6; 7 bases align to TRBD1. The CDR3 loop spans 17 amino acids. From germline, CDR1 is SGHDT and CDR2 YYEEEE. V lost 3 bases to trimming and J lost 6 bases; unmatched junction nucleotides: 15. CDR3 nucleotide sequence: TGTGCCAGCAGCTCGCTATATCGGGACAGTGTCCTCAATGAGCAGTTCTTC. Translated: CASSSLYRDSVLNEQFF.

The rearrangement joins TRBV4-1 to TRBJ2-1; D is ambiguous. V lost 0 bases, J lost 11 bases, and 8 bases lay in between. The CDR3 is made up of 12 amino acids. The germline V gene has CDR1 MGHRA and CDR2 YSYEKL. As DNA, the CDR3 is TGCGCCAGCAGCCAAGAGCGCTACCAGCAGTTCTTC. It encodes CASSQERYQQFF.

V usage is TRBV27 and J usage is TRBJ2-1; TRBD1 matches at 7 bases. Trimming took 5 bases from V and 2 from J; bases not matched to a gene: 9. Looked up from germline, CDR1 is MNHEY and CDR2 is SMNVEV (reference sequence). CDR3 length: 16 residues. The CDR3 sequence is CASSTYRGTTYNEQFF. The CDR3 bases are TGTGCCAGCAGTACCTACAGGGGTACGACCTACAATGAGCAGTTCTTC.

CDR3 DNA sequence: TGCAGCTCGGGCGGCTCCCGGGAGGAGGAAGCTTTCTTT. Protein sequence: CSSGGSREEEAFF. This rearrangement joins TRBV29-1 to TRBJ1-1; D is uncertain. Germline CDR1 and CDR2: SQVTM and ANQGSEA. Trimming took off 8 bases at V and 8 bases at J, with 21 bases between the two ends. The CDR3 consists of 13 residues.

The V gene is TRBV28, the J gene TRBJ2-7, with unresolved D. Between the trimmed V and J ends, which lost 5 bases and 4 bases, there was a span of 9 bases. The germline CDR1 and CDR2 sequences are MDHEN and SYDVKM. The CDR3 spans 12 residues. CDR3 in DNA: TGTGCCAGCAGTGCGACTTGGTACGAGCAGTACTTC. Translation: CASSATWYEQYF. Combining the CDR3 with reference TRBV28 and TRBJ2-7 gives the whole variable domain DVKVTQSSRYLVKRTGEKVFLECVQDMDHENMFWYRQDPGLGLRLIYFSYDVKMKEKGDIPEGYSVSREKKERFSLILESASTNQTSMYLCASSATWYEQYFGPGTRLTVT.

This sequence joins TRBV14 and TRBJ1-4; 7 bases agree with TRBD1. After removal of 0 bases from V and 7 bases from J, the junction contained 8 bases not matched to a gene. This CDR3 contains 16 residues. Per germline, CDR1 SGHDN and CDR2 FVKESK. CDR3 region: CASSQDRGTAFEKLFF. The CDR3 DNA follows: TGTGCCAGCAGCCAAGATCGTGGGACAGCTTTTGAAAAACTGTTTTTT.

The chain combines TRBV12-3 or TRBV12-4 with TRBJ1-5, with 9 bases aligning to TRBD1. The CDR3 totals 12 residues. J lost 8 bases, V lost 9 bases, and 5 bases had no gene match. The CDR3: CASTGGGKPQHF. The CDR3 DNA sequence: TGTGCCAGTACAGGGGGCGGTAAGCCCCAGCATTTT.

This clone showed up just once. The V call is TRBV5-1, the J call TRBJ2-1; 13 positions agree with TRBD2. The ends lost 6 bases at V and 5 bases at J; junction bases unmatched: 5. The CDR3 runs 15 residues. Germline V CDR1 and CDR2: SGHRS, YFSETQ. CDR3 DNA sequence: TGCGCCAGCAACTACGGGACTAGCGGGAACAATGAGCAGTTCTTC. It translates to CASNYGTSGNNEQFF.

The chain combines TRBV9 with TRBJ1-5, with 7 bases aligning to TRBD1. V trimming: 0 bases; J trimming: 7 bases; junction bases outside the gene matches: 7. CDR1 SGDLS and CDR2 YYNGEE come from the germline V gene. The CDR3 is 15 amino acids. Written as DNA, the CDR3 is TGTGCCAGCAGCGTAGGAGGGCAGGGGGTACAGCCCCAGCATTTT. It encodes CASSVGGQGVQPQHF. The whole variable domain, filled in from reference TRBV9 and TRBJ1-5, reads DSGVTQTPKHLITATGQRVTLRCSPRSGDLSVYWYQQSLDQGLQFLIQYYNGEERAKGNILERFSAQQFPDLHSELNLSSLELGDSALYFCASSVGGQGVQPQHFGDGTRLSIL.

This chain's CDR3 is CASSLDRQSNQPQHF. CDR3 in DNA: TGTGCCAGCAGCTTGGATCGCCAGAGCAATCAGCCCCAGCATTTT. This chain uses TRBV5-4 with TRBJ1-5; D unclear. This CDR3 comprises 15 residues. Trimming shortened V by 0 bases and J by 1 base, and 8 bases separated the two germline ends. Germline lookup yields CDR1 SGHNT and CDR2 YYREEE (reference sequence).

This sequence joins TRBV11-3 and TRBJ2-1; D unclear. The V gene's germline CDR1 is SGHNT and CDR2 YENEEA. There are 14 residues in the CDR3. Trimming cost V 5 bases and J 1 base, with 9 bases left between them. CDR3: CASSPRVSYNEQFF. In DNA form, the CDR3 reads TGTGCCAGCAGCCCCCGAGTATCCTACAATGAGCAGTTCTTC. The complete variable domain, with remaining parts taken from reference TRBV11-3 and TRBJ2-1, reads EAGVVQSPRYKIIEKKQPVAFWCNPISGHNTLYWYLQNLGQGPELLIRYENEEAVDDSQLPKDRFSAERLKGVDSTLKIQPAELGDSAVYLCASSPRVSYNEQFFGPGTRLTVL.

The rearrangement joins TRBV3-1 (or the pseudogene TRBV3-2) to TRBJ1-3, with TRBD1 identical over 11 bases. With 3 bases clipped from V and 4 bases from J, the junction kept 5 bases outside the gene matches. The CDR3 loop spans 16 amino acids. Germline assignment: CDR1 LGHDT and CDR2 YNNKEL (reference sequence). Written as DNA, the CDR3 is TGTGCCAGCAGCCAGTATGGGACAGGGGGAGGAAACACCATATATTTT. The encoded protein is CASSQYGTGGGNTIYF.

The rearrangement links TRBV18 to TRBJ2-3, with TRBD1 matching 10 bases. The germline V gene has CDR1 KGHSH and CDR2 LQKENI. This CDR3 is built from 16 residues. The V segment lost 2 bases and the J segment 3 bases; nucleotides outside the gene matches: 5. Here the CDR3 reads CASSPRTGGQTDTQYF. The CDR3 coding sequence is TGTGCCAGCTCACCAAGGACAGGGGGGCAGACAGATACGCAGTATTTT.

The chain has TRBV30 and TRBJ1-1, with a possible D match to TRBD1 (5 bases). CDR3 length equals 14 residues. Germline loops: CDR1 GTSNPN, CDR2 SVGIG (reference sequence). V shed 5 bases and J shed 3 bases, with 16 bases lying between them. The CDR3 loop is CAWAQGRWDTEAFF. Written as DNA, the CDR3 is TGTGCCTGGGCCCAGGGCCGTTGGGACACTGAAGCTTTCTTT. The full variable domain, completed using reference TRBV30 and TRBJ1-1, is SQTIHQWPATLVQPVGSPLSLECTVEGTSNPNLYWYRQAAGRGLQLLFYSVGIGQISSEVPQNLSASRPQDRQFILSSKKLLLSDSGFYLCAWAQGRWDTEAFFGQGTRLTVV.